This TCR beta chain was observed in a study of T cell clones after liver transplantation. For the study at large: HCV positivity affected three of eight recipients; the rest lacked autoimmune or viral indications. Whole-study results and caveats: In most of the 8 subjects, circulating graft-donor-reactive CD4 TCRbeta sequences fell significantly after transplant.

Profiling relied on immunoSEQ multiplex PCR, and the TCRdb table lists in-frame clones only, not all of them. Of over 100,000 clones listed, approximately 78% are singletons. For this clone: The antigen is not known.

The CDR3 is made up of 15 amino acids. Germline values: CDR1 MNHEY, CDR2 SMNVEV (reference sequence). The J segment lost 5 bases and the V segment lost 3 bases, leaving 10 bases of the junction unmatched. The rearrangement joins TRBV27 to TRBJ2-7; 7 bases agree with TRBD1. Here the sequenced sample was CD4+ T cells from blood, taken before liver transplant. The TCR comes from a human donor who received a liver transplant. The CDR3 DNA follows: TGTGCCAGCAGTTTCCGGGACAGAGCCTTACACGAGCAGTACTTC. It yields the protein CASSFRDRALHEQYF.